These T cell receptor beta chains were read from a single sample in a study of cytomegalovirus exposure and HLA in healthy donors. Here immunoSEQ multiplex PCR was the method, and the copy in TCRdb shows in-frame clones only, minus some. The data hold roughly 100,000 clones, with 71% observed a single time. The sample was PBMCs. These receptors all come from a female donor in good health and CMV-seronegative. The CDR3 runs from the conserved cysteine through the conserved F or W. A D gene is named only where the DNA matches it firmly. A row's size may be missing; if present it is once, few, many or a size class.

clone size: NA
J gene: TRBJ2-5
V gene: TRBV5-6
D gene: TRBD1
CDR3 protein: CASSYYRGRAETQYF
CDR3 DNA: TGTGCCAGCAGCTACTACAGGGGGCGGGCGGAGACCCAGTACTTC

clone size: once
J gene: TRBJ1-5
V gene: TRBV19
D gene: TRBD1
CDR3 protein: CASSIGRGTGFFPSNQPQHF
CDR3 DNA: TGTGCCAGTAGTATTGGGAGAGGGACAGGGTTTTTCCCTAGCAATCAGCCCCAGCATTTT

clone size: once
J gene: TRBJ2-2
V gene: TRBV25-1
D gene: TRBD2
CDR3 protein: CASTIPRGGNNTGELFF
CDR3 DNA: TGTGCCAGCACCATACCGCGGGGGGGAAACAACACCGGGGAGCTGTTTTTT

clone size: few
J gene: TRBJ1-1
V gene: TRBV28
D gene: NA
CDR3 protein: CASSLYSVSEAFF
CDR3 DNA: TGTGCCAGCAGTTTATATTCGGTTTCTGAAGCTTTCTTT

clone size: NA
J gene: TRBJ1-2
V gene: TRBV27
D gene: NA
CDR3 protein: CASGRDPLRSNYGYTF
CDR3 DNA: TGTGCCAGCGGGCGGGACCCCCTCCGGAGTAACTATGGCTACACCTTC

clone size: few
J gene: TRBJ2-1
V gene: TRBV28
D gene: NA
CDR3 protein: CASSSDTLNANEQFF
CDR3 DNA: TGTGCCAGCAGCTCCGACACCCTTAACGCCAATGAGCAGTTCTTC

clone size: NA
J gene: TRBJ1-4
V gene: TRBV25-1
D gene: NA
CDR3 protein: CASSEYRGIGNEKLFF
CDR3 DNA: TGTGCCAGCAGTGAATATCGGGGAATTGGTAATGAAAAACTGTTTTTT

clone size: few
J gene: TRBJ1-3
V gene: TRBV7-8
D gene: TRBD1
CDR3 protein: CASSGAGTGDGNTIYF
CDR3 DNA: TGTGCCAGCAGCGGAGCCGGGACAGGGGATGGAAACACCATATATTTT

clone size: NA
J gene: TRBJ1-5
V gene: TRBV28
D gene: NA
CDR3 protein: CASSLKLTSDQPQHF
CDR3 DNA: TGTGCCAGCAGTTTAAAACTCACGAGTGATCAGCCCCAGCATTTT

clone size: once
J gene: TRBJ2-7
V gene: TRBV6-1
D gene: TRBD2
CDR3 protein: CASVRSGRIEQYF
CDR3 DNA: TGTGCCAGCGTGCGGAGCGGGAGAATCGAGCAGTACTTC

clone size: NA
J gene: TRBJ2-7
V gene: TRBV27
D gene: NA
CDR3 protein: CASSNQGSYEQYF
CDR3 DNA: TGTGCCAGCAGTAACCAGGGGAGCTACGAGCAGTACTTC

clone size: NA
J gene: TRBJ2-5
V gene: TRBV28
D gene: TRBD2
CDR3 protein: CASGLAGGPETQYF
CDR3 DNA: TGTGCCAGCGGACTAGCGGGAGGGCCAGAGACCCAGTACTTC

clone size: once
J gene: TRBJ2-3
V gene: TRBV7-8
D gene: NA
CDR3 protein: CASSLDGRAQYF
CDR3 DNA: TGTGCCAGCAGCTTAGATGGGAGAGCGCAGTATTTT

clone size: NA
J gene: TRBJ2-1
V gene: TRBV4-3
D gene: TRBD2
CDR3 protein: CASSQTVRGSYYNEQFF
CDR3 DNA: TGCGCCAGCAGCCAAACCGTCCGCGGGAGCTACTACAATGAGCAGTTCTTC

clone size: NA
J gene: TRBJ2-1
V gene: TRBV7-8
D gene: NA
CDR3 protein: CASSETGAAYNEQFF
CDR3 DNA: TGTGCCAGCAGCGAAACGGGAGCGGCCTACAATGAGCAGTTCTTC

clone size: NA
J gene: TRBJ2-5
V gene: TRBV19
D gene: TRBD1
CDR3 protein: CASSSWDRGETQYF
CDR3 DNA: TGTGCCAGTAGTTCGTGGGACAGGGGTGAGACCCAGTACTTC

clone size: NA
J gene: TRBJ2-7
V gene: TRBV4-1
D gene: NA
CDR3 protein: CASSRTENYEQYF
CDR3 DNA: TGCGCCAGCAGTCGGACAGAAAACTACGAGCAGTACTTC

clone size: few
J gene: TRBJ2-1
V gene: TRBV2
D gene: NA
CDR3 protein: CASLGSNEQFF
CDR3 DNA: TGTGCCAGCCTAGGCTCCAATGAGCAGTTCTTC

clone size: NA
J gene: TRBJ2-7
V gene: TRBV4-2
D gene: TRBD2
CDR3 protein: CASSQDLAGGMAYEQYF
CDR3 DNA: TGTGCCAGCAGCCAAGACCTAGCGGGAGGGATGGCCTACGAGCAGTACTTC

clone size: NA
J gene: TRBJ2-7
V gene: TRBV4-1
D gene: TRBD1
CDR3 protein: CASSQPRQGHEQYF
CDR3 DNA: TGCGCCAGCAGCCAACCGCGACAGGGCCACGAGCAGTACTTC

clone size: few
J gene: TRBJ2-1
V gene: TRBV29-1
D gene: TRBD1
CDR3 protein: CSVEPGTGSGEQFF
CDR3 DNA: TGCAGCGTTGAACCCGGGACAGGGTCGGGGGAGCAGTTCTTC

clone size: NA
J gene: TRBJ1-1
V gene: TRBV10-3
D gene: NA
CDR3 protein: CAISEAGSEETEAFF
CDR3 DNA: TGTGCCATCAGTGAGGCAGGGTCAGAGGAAACTGAAGCTTTCTTT

clone size: NA
J gene: TRBJ1-6
V gene: TRBV11-2
D gene: TRBD1
CDR3 protein: CASSLGAGGANNSPLHF
CDR3 DNA: TGTGCCAGCAGCTTAGGGGCAGGGGGCGCGAATAATTCACCCCTCCACTTT

clone size: few
J gene: TRBJ2-7
V gene: TRBV5-1
D gene: TRBD1
CDR3 protein: CASSSTATGVGEQYF
CDR3 DNA: TGCGCCAGCAGCTCCACAGCGACAGGGGTGGGGGAGCAGTACTTC

clone size: NA
J gene: TRBJ1-4
V gene: TRBV30
D gene: TRBD1
CDR3 protein: CAWSGDRGNEKLFF
CDR3 DNA: TGTGCCTGGAGTGGGGACAGGGGCAACGAAAAACTGTTTTTT

clone size: NA
J gene: TRBJ1-1
V gene: TRBV7-9
D gene: TRBD1
CDR3 protein: CASSLGTGNTEAFF
CDR3 DNA: TGTGCCAGCAGCTTAGGGACAGGGAACACTGAAGCTTTCTTT

clone size: NA
J gene: TRBJ2-6
V gene: TRBV7-2
D gene: NA
CDR3 protein: CASSSGQGLAGANVLTF
CDR3 DNA: TGTGCCAGCAGCAGTGGGCAGGGACTGGCCGGGGCCAACGTCCTGACTTTC

clone size: NA
J gene: TRBJ2-7
V gene: TRBV6-6
D gene: TRBD1
CDR3 protein: CASSTGGYEQYF
CDR3 DNA: TGTGCCAGCAGTACAGGGGGCTACGAGCAGTACTTC

clone size: NA
J gene: TRBJ2-3
V gene: TRBV30
D gene: NA
CDR3 protein: CACANIAQYF
CDR3 DNA: TGTGCCTGTGCTAATATCGCGCAGTATTTT

clone size: few
J gene: TRBJ2-2
V gene: TRBV5-1
D gene: TRBD1
CDR3 protein: CASSLVDRSTGELFF
CDR3 DNA: TGCGCCAGCAGCTTGGTGGACAGGAGCACCGGGGAGCTGTTTTTT

clone size: NA
J gene: TRBJ2-1
V gene: TRBV11-3
D gene: TRBD2
CDR3 protein: CASSSGLANEQFF
CDR3 DNA: TGTGCCAGCAGTTCGGGACTAGCGAACGAGCAGTTCTTC

clone size: NA
J gene: TRBJ2-2
V gene: TRBV4-1
D gene: TRBD1
CDR3 protein: CASSPIGQGTGELFF
CDR3 DNA: TGCGCCAGCAGCCCAATAGGACAGGGTACCGGGGAGCTGTTTTTT

clone size: NA
J gene: TRBJ1-1
V gene: TRBV7-3
D gene: NA
CDR3 protein: CASSRRVNTEAFF
CDR3 DNA: TGTGCCAGCAGCCGCAGGGTGAACACTGAAGCTTTCTTT

clone size: once
J gene: TRBJ2-5
V gene: TRBV7-6
D gene: NA
CDR3 protein: CASSVSVWAGMETQYF
CDR3 DNA: TGTGCCAGCAGCGTAAGCGTATGGGCAGGGATGGAGACCCAGTACTTC

clone size: NA
J gene: TRBJ2-1
V gene: TRBV30
D gene: TRBD1
CDR3 protein: CAWSHDREKYNEQFF
CDR3 DNA: TGTGCCTGGAGTCATGACAGGGAGAAGTACAATGAGCAGTTCTTC

clone size: NA
J gene: TRBJ2-5
V gene: TRBV5-6
D gene: TRBD2
CDR3 protein: CASSLGIAGVRETQYF
CDR3 DNA: TGTGCCAGCAGCTTGGGTATAGCGGGAGTGAGAGAGACCCAGTACTTC

clone size: NA
J gene: TRBJ1-6
V gene: TRBV5-4
D gene: TRBD1
CDR3 protein: CASRTMTGGNNSPLHF
CDR3 DNA: TGTGCCAGCAGGACTATGACAGGGGGAAATAATTCACCCCTCCACTTT

clone size: once
J gene: TRBJ2-5
V gene: TRBV12-5
D gene: TRBD1
CDR3 protein: CASGPGTGILETQYF
CDR3 DNA: TGTGCTAGTGGCCCCGGGACAGGGATACTAGAGACCCAGTACTTC

clone size: NA
J gene: TRBJ1-1
V gene: TRBV19
D gene: NA
CDR3 protein: CASSVQGMGTEAFF
CDR3 DNA: TGTGCCAGTAGTGTCCAGGGCATGGGGACTGAAGCTTTCTTT

clone size: NA
J gene: TRBJ1-2
V gene: TRBV6-5
D gene: NA
CDR3 protein: CAVQGFDYGYTF
CDR3 DNA: TGTGCAGTACAGGGTTTCGACTATGGCTACACCTTC

clone size: NA
J gene: TRBJ2-2
V gene: TRBV9
D gene: NA
CDR3 protein: CASSVVDYTGELFF
CDR3 DNA: TGTGCCAGCAGCGTAGTGGACTACACCGGGGAGCTGTTTTTT

clone size: NA
J gene: TRBJ2-7
V gene: TRBV7-9
D gene: TRBD1
CDR3 protein: CASSLADRAYEQYF
CDR3 DNA: TGTGCCAGCAGCTTAGCGGACAGGGCCTACGAGCAGTACTTC

clone size: NA
J gene: TRBJ2-2
V gene: TRBV7-9
D gene: TRBD2
CDR3 protein: CASSHFGLAGALNTGELFF
CDR3 DNA: TGTGCCAGCAGCCATTTTGGACTAGCGGGTGCCTTGAACACCGGGGAGCTGTTTTTT

clone size: NA
J gene: TRBJ2-1
V gene: TRBV27
D gene: TRBD2
CDR3 protein: CASSLPPLLAGAPYNEQFF
CDR3 DNA: TGTGCCAGCAGTTTACCCCCCCTACTAGCGGGAGCCCCCTACAATGAGCAGTTCTTC

clone size: few
J gene: TRBJ2-7
V gene: TRBV7-6
D gene: NA
CDR3 protein: CASSHDSGSYEQYF
CDR3 DNA: TGTGCCAGCAGCCATGACTCGGGCTCCTACGAGCAGTACTTC

clone size: NA
J gene: TRBJ1-2
V gene: TRBV7-2
D gene: TRBD1
CDR3 protein: CASSRVQGEAYGYTF
CDR3 DNA: TGTGCCAGCAGCCGGGTCCAGGGGGAGGCCTATGGCTACACCTTC

clone size: NA
J gene: TRBJ2-1
V gene: TRBV4-3
D gene: NA
CDR3 protein: CASSQDHMRGSNEQFF
CDR3 DNA: TGCGCCAGCAGCCAAGATCATATGAGGGGGTCAAATGAGCAGTTCTTC

clone size: NA
J gene: TRBJ2-5
V gene: TRBV6-5
D gene: NA
CDR3 protein: CASSLGGAEETQYF
CDR3 DNA: TGTGCCAGCAGTTTAGGGGGGGCAGAAGAGACCCAGTACTTC

clone size: NA
J gene: TRBJ2-7
V gene: TRBV29-1
D gene: TRBD2
CDR3 protein: CSVTAGVEQYF
CDR3 DNA: TGCAGCGTGACCGCGGGAGTGGAGCAGTACTTC

clone size: NA
J gene: TRBJ2-3
V gene: TRBV5-4
D gene: TRBD2
CDR3 protein: CASSYRLAGGAW
CDR3 DNA: TGTGCCAGCAGCTACCGACTAGCGGGAGGTGCCTGG

clone size: NA
J gene: TRBJ2-5
V gene: TRBV27
D gene: TRBD2
CDR3 protein: CASRRTGLGETQYF
CDR3 DNA: TGTGCCAGCCGCCGAACGGGACTAGGAGAGACCCAGTACTTC